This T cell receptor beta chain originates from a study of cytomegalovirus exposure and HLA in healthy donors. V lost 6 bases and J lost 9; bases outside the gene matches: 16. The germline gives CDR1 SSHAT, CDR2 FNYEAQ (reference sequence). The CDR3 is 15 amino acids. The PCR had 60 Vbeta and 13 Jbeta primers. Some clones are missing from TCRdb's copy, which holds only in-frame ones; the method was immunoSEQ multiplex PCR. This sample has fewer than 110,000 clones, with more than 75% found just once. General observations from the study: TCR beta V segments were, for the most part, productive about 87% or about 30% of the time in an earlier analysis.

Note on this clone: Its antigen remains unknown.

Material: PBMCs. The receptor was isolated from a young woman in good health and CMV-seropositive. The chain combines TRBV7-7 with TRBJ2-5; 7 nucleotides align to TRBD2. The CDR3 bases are TGTGCCAGCAGGCCTACGGGGGGACCGATGTCGGCCCAGTACTTC. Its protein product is CASRPTGGPMSAQYF. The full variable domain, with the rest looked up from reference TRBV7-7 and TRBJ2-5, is GAGVSQSPRYKVTKRGQDVTLRCDPISSHATLYWYQQALGQGPEFLTYFNYEAQPDKSGLPSDRFSAERPEGSISTLTIQRTEQRDSAMYRCASRPTGGPMSAQYFGPGTRLLVL.